Below, 32 T cell receptor beta chains from the same sample are listed, as sequenced in a study of tumor and adjacent non-tumor tissue in lung cancer. Three rounds of nested PCR, following a modified ARM-PCR protocol, produced the TCRbeta library. One entry per CDR3 protein, called by TCRdb with MiXCR from the multiplex PCR reads. The sample lists fewer than 85,000 distinct CDR3 sequences; around 78% were seen once. RNA was extracted from bulk tissue without any cell sorting. The sequencing input was lung tumor tissue. The receptors were gathered from a man aged 60-69 years with non-small cell lung cancer.

This clonotype was counted between two and nine times. A much larger clone differs by one base, so this may be a read error. The chain has TRBV12-3 or TRBV12-4 and TRBJ2-1, with D tentatively TRBD2 (6 bases). The CDR3 has 15 amino acids. In DNA form, the CDR3 reads TGTGCCGGCAGTTTGGAGGGAGATGCCACCAATGAGCAGTTCTTC. Its translation is CAGSLEGDATNEQFF.

For this clonotype: At one end the junction does not follow the germline gene, possibly because of a read error. The gene calls are TRBV29-1 and TRBJ1-1; D gene ambiguous. CDR1 SQVTM and CDR2 ANQGSEA come from the germline V gene. This CDR3 has 15 residues. The CDR3 nucleotides read TGCAGCACCTCGCCCGGATGGGGAATTAACACTGAAGCTATCTTT. Translated, it gives CSTSPGWGINTEAIF.

Regarding this clonotype: An end of the junction does not agree with germline; a read error may underlie this. The V call is TRBV29-1, the J call TRBJ2-7; 7 bases agree with TRBD1. Germline CDR1 reads SQVTM; CDR2 reads ANQGSEA. The CDR3 sequence is 14 residues long. CDR3 DNA: TGCAGCGTTGCAGGTCAGGGGGTTACCTATGAGCAGTACTTC. Translation: CSVAGQGVTYEQYF.

As to this clonotype: The CDR3 does not close with the conserved phenylalanine or tryptophan, likely indicating a read error. This chain joins TRBV5-1 and TRBJ1-1; TRBD1 aligns across 8 bases. This CDR3 is 15 amino acids long. Germline loops: CDR1 SGHRS, CDR2 YFSETQ. This CDR3 is CDSSLGSGGFTEAFV. The CDR3 DNA follows: TGCGACAGCAGCTTGGGCTCAGGGGGCTTCACTGAAGCTTTCGTT.

Regarding this clonotype: Sequence at one end of the junction differs from germline and may be a read error. The J gene is TRBJ2-7, the V gene TRBV5-5; 7 bases match TRBD1. This CDR3 is built from 17 residues. Per germline, CDR1 SGHKS and CDR2 YYEKEE (reference sequence). The CDR3 coding sequence is TGTGCCAGCAGCGGTCCAGGGGGTGACCTTATAATGCACGAGCAGTATTTC. This sequence encodes CASSGPGGDLIMHEQYF.

Notes on this clonotype: The germline gene is not matched at one end of the junction; a read error may be the cause. This chain links TRBV6-6 with TRBJ1-2, with D possibly matching TRBD1 (6 bases). The CDR3 length is 12 residues. CDR1 and CDR2 from the germline V gene are MNHNY and SVGAGI (reference sequence). CDR3 DNA sequence: TGTGTTACGGGGGGGCCCTTCTATGGCTACAGCTTC. Residues: CVTGGPFYGYSF.

In its sample, this clonotype was seen many times. V is TRBV5-1 and J is TRBJ1-1; TRBD1 is a possible D gene (5 bases). CDR3 length: 16 amino acids. Germline values: CDR1 SGHRS, CDR2 YFSETQ. Trimming stripped 0 bases from V and 0 bases from J, with 12 bases between. In DNA, the CDR3 is TGCGCCAGCAGCTTGGGAGGGGCCAATATGAACACTGAAGCTTTCTTT. Its translation is CASSLGGANMNTEAFF.

On this clonotype: At one end, the junction sequence differs from germline, possibly due to a read error. The V call is TRBV5-4, the J call TRBJ2-3; 8 positions agree with TRBD2. The length of the CDR3 is 16 residues. CDR1 is SGHNT, CDR2 YYREEE, per germline (reference sequence). The CDR3 protein is CASIPIERELGDAQYF. CDR3 coding DNA: TGTGCCAGCATCCCTATCGAGCGGGAGCTGGGAGATGCGCAGTATTTT.

The chain links TRBV5-5 to TRBJ2-3; D unresolved. CDR3 length: 14 amino acids. CDR1 SGHKS and CDR2 YYEKEE come from the germline V gene (reference sequence). The V and J ends lost 0 bases and 15 bases respectively, with 20 bases between them. The CDR3: CASSLGGVGNTYYF. In DNA, the CDR3 is TGTGCCAGCAGCTTGGGCGGCGTTGGGAATACGTATTATTTT.

This clonotype was counted a few times. The V and J genes are TRBV12-5 and TRBJ1-5; possible D gene TRBD1, 5 bases. Germline V gives CDR1 LGHNT, CDR2 FRNRAP. CDR3 size: 13 residues. V was pared by 6 bases and J by 13 bases, with 19 bases between. In DNA, the CDR3 is TGTGCTAGTGGCCAGGACATCAATCAACCACAGCATTTT. This sequence encodes CASGQDINQPQHF.

As for this clonotype: One end of the junction fails to match germline, which may point to a read error. V usage is TRBV10-2 and J usage is TRBJ2-5, with D hard to call. The CDR3 is 13 residues long. In germline, CDR1 is WSHSY, CDR2 SAAADI. CDR3 sequence (DNA): TGCGACAGCAGCGTGATGGACCAAGAGACCCAGTACTTC. Translated, it gives CDSSVMDQETQYF.

This clonotype was seen a single time. Germline and junction disagree at one end, which may indicate a read error. This rearrangement joins TRBV20-1 to TRBJ2-7, with 11 bases lining up with TRBD2. The CDR3 contains 14 residues. Germline loops: CDR1 DFQATT, CDR2 SNEGSKA (reference sequence). The CDR3 coding sequence is TGCAATGTTAAAAAACTAGCGGGAGAAAACGAGCAGTATTTC. Its translation: CNVKKLAGENEQYF.

This clonotype was seen once. At one end the junction does not follow the germline gene, possibly because of a read error. V gene TRBV20-1 combines with J gene TRBJ1-5, with D unclear. The CDR3 is 17 amino acids. CDR1 and CDR2 from the germline V gene are DFQATT and SNEGSKA (reference sequence). The CDR3 nucleotides read TGCAGTACTAGAGGACGATATCGGCCAGCCGTTAATCAGCCCCAGCATTTT. Translated, it gives CSTRGRYRPAVNQPQHF.

Concerning this clonotype itself: Just one base apart from a much larger clone, this may be a read error. V usage is TRBV14 and J usage is TRBJ2-7, with D unresolved. Germline lookup yields CDR1 SGHDN and CDR2 FVKESK. The CDR3 length is 13 residues. DNA for the CDR3: TGTGCCAGCAGCCCCTCTTACTCCTACGAGCAGAACTTC. Encoded protein: CASSPSYSYEQNF. Using reference TRBV14 and TRBJ2-7 for the parts outside the CDR3, the full variable domain is EAGVTQFPSHSVIEKGQTVTLRCDPISGHDNLYWYRRVMGKEIKFLLHFVKESKQDESGMPNNRFLAERTGGTYSTLKVQPAELEDSGVYFCASSPSYSYEQNFGPGTRLTVT.

Concerning this clonotype itself: One junction end disagrees with the germline gene, perhaps due to a read error. The rearrangement links TRBV20-1 to TRBJ2-2, with D perhaps TRBD1 or TRBD2 (5 bases each). The CDR3 extends over 15 amino acids. Germline V gene sequence: CDR1 DFQATT, CDR2 SNEGSKA (reference sequence). The CDR3 DNA reads as TGCAGTGCTCGAAGAGGGGCAACAAACACCGGGGAGCTATTTTTT. Protein sequence: CSARRGATNTGELFF.

As regards this clonotype: Given the absence of the conserved phenylalanine or tryptophan at the CDR3 end, a read error is likely. The V and J genes are TRBV6-6 and TRBJ1-1, with 7 positions matching TRBD1. Germline V gene data show CDR1 as MNHNY and CDR2 as SVGAGI (reference sequence). The CDR3 contains 13 residues. The CDR3 DNA sequence: TGTGCCTGCAGGTTGACAGGGAATACTGAAGCTTTCATT. Protein product: CACRLTGNTEAFI.

For this clonotype: Without the conserved terminal phenylalanine or tryptophan, this CDR3 likely stems from a read error. The rearrangement uses TRBV6-6 and TRBJ2-7; the D is unclear. CDR1 and CDR2 from the germline V gene are MNHNY and SVGAGI (reference sequence). The CDR3 runs 14 residues. Trimming removed 3 bases at V and 7 bases at J, with 16 bases between. The CDR3, as DNA: TGTGCCAGCAGTTATCCATCGGACGCCTTGGAGCAGTACCTC. It encodes CASSYPSDALEQYL.

This clonotype has just a few counts. V is TRBV20-1 and J is TRBJ2-1; no clear D. The CDR3 length is 15 residues. With 0 bases removed from V and 4 bases from J, the gap between germline ends came to 13 bases. Germline assignment: CDR1 DFQATT and CDR2 SNEGSKA (reference sequence). As DNA, the CDR3 is TGCAGTGCTAGAGAACGTCGGTTCTCATACAATGAGCAGTTCTTC. Its protein product is CSARERRFSYNEQFF.

With respect to this clonotype: No conserved phenylalanine or tryptophan ends this CDR3, so it is likely a read error. The chain employs TRBV29-1 and TRBJ2-5; D not resolved. The CDR3 consists of 13 residues. Trimming cost V 6 bases and J 7 bases, with 18 bases left between them. Germline V lookup: CDR1 SQVTM, CDR2 ANQGSEA. As DNA, the CDR3 is TGCAGCGTGGGTGCGGCTGCTCTTTGGACCCAGTACTTA. Translation gives CSVGAAALWTQYL.

A remark on this clonotype: This CDR3 fails to terminate in the conserved phenylalanine or tryptophan, so it likely reflects a read error. This sequence joins TRBV20-1 and TRBJ2-3; weak D call: TRBD1 (6 bases). V was cut by 5 bases and J by 2 bases, with 17 bases left in between. Germline lookup yields CDR1 DFQATT and CDR2 SNEGSKA (reference sequence). The CDR3 has 15 residues. CDR3 nucleotides: TGCAGTGCTGGGGGCAATGTCGGGGTCACAGATACGCAGTATTAT. It translates to CSAGGNVGVTDTQYY.

This clonotype was counted ten times or more. This sequence joins TRBV12-3 or TRBV12-4 and TRBJ2-1, with 7 positions matching TRBD2. CDR3 length equals 15 residues. Trimming at V came to 7 bases and at J to 5 bases, leaving 11 bases not matched to a gene. CDR3 in amino acids: CASIRLSGTNNEQFF. CDR3 DNA sequence: TGTGCCAGCATACGACTTTCCGGGACTAACAATGAGCAGTTCTTC.

This clonotype was recorded once. An end of the junction differs from the germline gene, which may be a read error. The chain recombines TRBV6-2 or TRBV6-3 with TRBJ2-2; the match to TRBD2 covers 9 bases. The V gene's germline CDR1 is MNHEY and CDR2 SVGEGT. The CDR3 is 16 amino acids. The CDR3 DNA reads TGTGCCAGTTTGAGGGCTAGCGGGATGAACACGAGGGAGCTGCTTTTT. Protein: CASLRASGMNTRELLF.

Note on this clonotype: Possible read error: a much larger clone is one base away. The chain carries TRBV11-3 and TRBJ1-1; tentative D call: TRBD1 (6 bases). The germline V gene has CDR1 SGHNT and CDR2 YENEEA. The CDR3 has 13 residues. The DNA of the CDR3 is TGTGCCAGCAGTTATAGGACAGACACTGTAGCTTTCTTT. Translated: CASSYRTDTVAFF.

About this clonotype itself: The junction departs from germline at one end; a sequencing error may be responsible. The chain combines TRBV28 with TRBJ2-1, with D perhaps TRBD2 (5 bases). Looked up from germline, CDR1 is MDHEN and CDR2 is SYDVKM. The CDR3 spans 15 residues. The CDR3 region is CASRGLLVGVYEQFF. The CDR3 DNA reads TGTGCTAGCAGAGGTCTCCTAGTGGGAGTTTATGAGCAGTTCTTC.

V gene TRBV24-1 combines with J gene TRBJ2-5; no firm D call. This CDR3 has 13 residues. Between the trimmed V and J ends, which lost 7 bases and 2 bases, there was a span of 10 bases. The germline V gene has CDR1 KGHDR and CDR2 SFDVKD. This chain's CDR3 is CATRPGGQETQYF. For the CDR3, the DNA is TGTGCCACCAGACCTGGCGGTCAAGAGACCCAGTACTTC.

As for this clonotype: One base away lies a much larger clone, so this may be a sequencing read error. The chain combines TRBV11-2 with TRBJ2-4; TRBD1 matches 7 bases. The V and J ends lost 4 bases and 5 bases, in that order; junction bases with no gene match: 14. In germline, CDR1 is SGHAT, CDR2 FQNNGV. The CDR3 contains 17 residues. For the CDR3, the DNA is TGTGCCAGCAGCTCACAGGGGAATAAGCGGCGCCAAAACATTCAGTACTTC. Protein: CASSSQGNKRRQNIQYF.

A remark on this clonotype: A much larger clone is a single base away; this may be a read error. The chain combines TRBV6-1 with TRBJ2-7; 9 nucleotides match TRBD1. This CDR3 region has 15 residues. Germline V gives CDR1 MNHNS, CDR2 SASEGT. The CDR3 reads CANSDTGTGYGEQYF. CDR3 nucleotides: TGTGCCAACAGTGACACCGGGACAGGGTATGGTGAGCAGTACTTC.

Worth noting for this clonotype: The conserved phenylalanine or tryptophan is not found at the CDR3 terminus, so this likely reflects a read error. Because the CDR3's place on the DNA is in doubt, the DNA is left out and the CDR3 is given as listed by TCRdb. The genes are TRBV20-1 and TRBJ2-3; the D call of TRBD2 is as the table states it, not checked on the DNA. Germline V gene data show CDR1 as DFQATT and CDR2 as SNEGSKA (reference sequence). A total of 16 residues make up the CDR3, ends included. CDR3 residues: CSAQGASGRAADMQFL.

The gene calls are TRBV6-1 and TRBJ1-5; no clear D gene. Germline loops: CDR1 MNHNS, CDR2 SASEGT. The V end lost 6 bases, the J end lost 6 bases, and 18 bases lay between the germline ends. The CDR3 length is 15 residues. Written as DNA, the CDR3 is TGTGCCAGCAGCAAATTACGATATGGTTCTCAGCCCCAGCATTTT. It is translated as CASSKLRYGSQPQHF.

This clonotype appeared a few times. A much more abundant neighbour one base away suggests this may be a read error. This chain joins TRBV5-1 and TRBJ2-3, with D perhaps matching TRBD1 (5 bases). The CDR3 length is 13 residues. Germline values: CDR1 SGHRS, CDR2 YFSETQ. The DNA of the CDR3 is TGCGCCAGCAGCTTGACAGGCACAGATAGGCAGTATTTT. The encoded protein is CASSLTGTDRQYF.

This clonotype occurred once. The junction departs from germline at one end; a sequencing error may be responsible. V and J are TRBV20-1 and TRBJ2-3, with 8 bases matching TRBD2. The length of the CDR3 is 16 residues. CDR1 is DFQATT, CDR2 SNEGSKA, per germline (reference sequence). For the CDR3, the DNA is TGCAGTGCTAGGTATCCGGGACTAGTGGGAGTGGATACGCAGCGTTTT. Its protein is CSARYPGLVGVDTQRF.

Turning to this clonotype: Since no conserved phenylalanine or tryptophan closes the CDR3, a read error is the likely cause. The chain's CDR3 is CASSEGQYYGYTL. CDR3 coding DNA: TGTGCCAGTAGTGAAGGACAGTACTATGGCTACACCTTA. This chain uses TRBV6-1 with TRBJ1-2; possible D gene TRBD1, 6 bases. Germline values: CDR1 MNHNS, CDR2 SASEGT. This CDR3 spans 13 amino acids.